A single sample is the source of the 6 T cell receptor beta chains below, sequenced in a study of human T cells and chemical hapten exposure. Noted time point: healthy volunteer bleed at 2 weeks. Unfractionated whole blood yielded total RNA. TCRdb re-called the RACE reads with MiXCR, one entry per CDR3 protein. The sample contains 30,000 or so distinct CDR3 sequences, around 7% of which appear only once. Sequenced material: whole blood. The origin of the receptors is a human donor in good health. Some clones in this sample may be carry-over from other donors' samples.

This clonotype was counted many times. The chain is built from TRBV20-1 and TRBJ2-3; 9 nucleotides align to TRBD1. V shed 3 bases and J 6 bases; nucleotides not matched to a gene: 10. Germline V gene lookup returns CDR1 DFQATT and CDR2 SNEGSKA (reference sequence). The CDR3 has 15 amino acids. The CDR3 nucleotides are TGCAGTGCTAGTACCGGGACAGGGACCTCCGATACGCAGTATTTT. It translates to CSASTGTGTSDTQYF.

This sequence joins TRBV2 and TRBJ2-1; 10 positions agree with TRBD2. The CDR3 covers 15 residues. Germline loops: CDR1 SNHLY, CDR2 FYNNEI. The J segment lost 3 bases and the V segment lost 7 bases, leaving 6 bases of the junction unmatched. CDR3 DNA sequence: TGTGCCAGCACCGACCAGCGGGGGGGCTACAATGAGCAGTTCTTC. As protein: CASTDQRGGYNEQFF. The complete variable domain, with remaining parts taken from reference TRBV2 and TRBJ2-1, reads EPEVTQTPSHQVTQMGQEVILRCVPISNHLYFYWYRQILGQKVEFLVSFYNNEISEKSEIFDDQFSVERPDGSNFTLKIRSTKLEDSAMYFCASTDQRGGYNEQFFGPGTRLTVL.

This clonotype was detected ten times or more. The V and J genes are TRBV2 and TRBJ1-3, with D unresolved. The CDR3 totals 17 residues. Germline-derived CDR1 and CDR2 are SNHLY and FYNNEI. The germline V and J ends were trimmed by 4 bases and 0 bases, with 16 bases remaining between them. The CDR3: CASSVRRSYTSGNTIYF. DNA of the CDR3: TGTGCCAGCAGTGTAAGGAGGAGTTATACCTCTGGAAACACCATATATTTT.

V and J are TRBV20-1 and TRBJ2-1, with 8 nucleotides matching TRBD2. CDR1 is DFQATT and CDR2 is SNEGSKA in the germline V gene (reference sequence). V lost 6 bases to trimming and J lost 8 bases; unmatched junction nucleotides: 15. The CDR3 extends over 15 amino acids. CDR3 residues: CSAPQMASGWDEQFF. The CDR3 DNA sequence: TGCAGTGCCCCTCAAATGGCTAGCGGGTGGGATGAGCAGTTCTTC.

At least ten counts were recorded for this clonotype. CDR3 region: CASRGFEQYF. CDR3 nucleotide sequence: TGTGCCAGCAGAGGATTCGAGCAGTACTTC. V and J are TRBV12-3 or TRBV12-4 and TRBJ2-7; no definite D call. Trimming left V 6 bases short and J 6 bases short, with 6 bases between. This CDR3 contains 10 residues.

There are many counts of this clonotype. The chain joins TRBV3-1 to TRBJ1-2; perhaps TRBD1 as D (5 bases). The CDR3 contains 15 residues. Germline V lookup: CDR1 LGHDT, CDR2 YNNKEL (reference sequence). V was trimmed by 0 bases and J by 3 bases, leaving 11 bases between them. CDR3 sequence (DNA): TGTGCCAGCAGCCAAGACAGCCGGGGGGACTATGGCTACACCTTC. It translates to CASSQDSRGDYGYTF.